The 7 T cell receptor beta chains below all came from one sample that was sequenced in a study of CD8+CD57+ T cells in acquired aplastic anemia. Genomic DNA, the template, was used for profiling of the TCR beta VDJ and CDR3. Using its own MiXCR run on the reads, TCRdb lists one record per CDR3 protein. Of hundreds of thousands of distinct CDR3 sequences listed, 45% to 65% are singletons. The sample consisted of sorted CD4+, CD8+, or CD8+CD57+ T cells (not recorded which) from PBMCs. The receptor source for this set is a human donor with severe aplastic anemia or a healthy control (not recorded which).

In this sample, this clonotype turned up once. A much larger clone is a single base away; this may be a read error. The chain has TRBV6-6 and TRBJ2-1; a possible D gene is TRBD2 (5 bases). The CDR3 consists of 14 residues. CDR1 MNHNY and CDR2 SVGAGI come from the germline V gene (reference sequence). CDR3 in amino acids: CAGSYRGTYNEQFF. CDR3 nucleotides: TGTGCCGGCAGTTACCGAGGGACCTACAATGAGCAGTTCTTC.

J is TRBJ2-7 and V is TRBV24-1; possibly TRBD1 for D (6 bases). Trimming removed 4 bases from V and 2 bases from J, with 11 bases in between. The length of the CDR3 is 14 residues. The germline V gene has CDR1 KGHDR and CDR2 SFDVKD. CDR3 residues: CATSESGVTYEQYF. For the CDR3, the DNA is TGTGCCACCAGTGAATCAGGGGTAACCTACGAGCAGTACTTC.

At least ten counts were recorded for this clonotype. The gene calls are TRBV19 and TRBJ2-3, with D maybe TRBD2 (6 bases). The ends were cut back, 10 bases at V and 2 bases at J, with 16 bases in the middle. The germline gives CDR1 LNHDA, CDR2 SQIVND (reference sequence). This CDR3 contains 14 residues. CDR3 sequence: CATGSGRPTDTQYF. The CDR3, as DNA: TGTGCCACTGGTTCTGGGAGGCCCACAGATACGCAGTATTTT. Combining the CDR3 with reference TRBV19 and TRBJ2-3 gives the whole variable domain DGGITQSPKYLFRKEGQNVTLSCEQNLNHDAMYWYRQDPGQGLRLIYYSQIVNDFQKGDIAEGYSVSREKKESFPLTVTSAQKNPTAFYLCATGSGRPTDTQYFGPGTRLTVL.

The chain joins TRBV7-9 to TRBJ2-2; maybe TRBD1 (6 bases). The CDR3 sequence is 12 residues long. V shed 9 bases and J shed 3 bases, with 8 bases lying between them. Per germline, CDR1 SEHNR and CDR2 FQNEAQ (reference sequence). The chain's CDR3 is CARRQDTGELFF. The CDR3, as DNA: TGTGCCAGGCGACAGGACACCGGGGAGCTGTTTTTT.

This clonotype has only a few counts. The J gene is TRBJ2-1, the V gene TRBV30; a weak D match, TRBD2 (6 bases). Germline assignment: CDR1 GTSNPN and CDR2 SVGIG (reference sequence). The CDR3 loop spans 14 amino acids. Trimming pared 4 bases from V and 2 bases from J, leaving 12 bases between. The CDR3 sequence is CAWIPGGPYNEQFF. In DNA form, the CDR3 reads TGTGCCTGGATCCCCGGAGGGCCCTACAATGAGCAGTTCTTC.

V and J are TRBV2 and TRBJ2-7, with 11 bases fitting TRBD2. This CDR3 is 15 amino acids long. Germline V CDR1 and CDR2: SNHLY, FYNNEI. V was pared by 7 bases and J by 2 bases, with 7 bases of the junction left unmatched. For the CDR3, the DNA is TGTGCCAGCACCCCTGGGGGACTAGCGGCCTACGAGCAGTACTTC. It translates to CASTPGGLAAYEQYF. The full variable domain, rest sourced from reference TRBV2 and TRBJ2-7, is EPEVTQTPSHQVTQMGQEVILRCVPISNHLYFYWYRQILGQKVEFLVSFYNNEISEKSEIFDDQFSVERPDGSNFTLKIRSTKLEDSAMYFCASTPGGLAAYEQYFGPGTRLTVT.

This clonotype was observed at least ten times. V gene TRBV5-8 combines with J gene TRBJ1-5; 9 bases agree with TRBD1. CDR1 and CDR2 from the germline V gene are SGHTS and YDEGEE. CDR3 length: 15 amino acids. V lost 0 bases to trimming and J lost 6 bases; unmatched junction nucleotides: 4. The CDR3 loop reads CASSLGQGEAQPQHF. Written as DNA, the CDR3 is TGTGCCAGCAGCTTGGGACAGGGGGAAGCTCAGCCCCAGCATTTT.